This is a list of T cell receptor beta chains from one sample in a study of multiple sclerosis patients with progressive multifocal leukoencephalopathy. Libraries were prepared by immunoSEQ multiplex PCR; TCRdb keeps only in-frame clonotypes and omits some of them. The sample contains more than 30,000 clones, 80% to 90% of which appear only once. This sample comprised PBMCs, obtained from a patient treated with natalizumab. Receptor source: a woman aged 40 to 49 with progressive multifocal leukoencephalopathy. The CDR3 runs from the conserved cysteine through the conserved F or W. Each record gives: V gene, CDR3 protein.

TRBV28	CASSSPDRDRAFF
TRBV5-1	CASSLSHGNEQFF
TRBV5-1	CASSLGSFSYNEQFF
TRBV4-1	CASSRIAGGSEGELFF
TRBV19	CASSLGNTEAFF
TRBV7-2	CASSRDSPYGYTF
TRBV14	CASSWGQGSFGYTF
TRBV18	CASSPATGSSGNTIYF
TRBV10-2	CASARGVGSPSYNEQFF
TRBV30	CAQGRGYEQYF
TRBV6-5	CASSFTGNTEAFF
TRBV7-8	CASSGQGRWSAGVGF
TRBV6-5	CASSPGGCTEAFF
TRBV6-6	CASSYSSDQPQHF
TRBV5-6	CASSFGTDEAFF
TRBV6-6	CASSTAGRGQPQHF
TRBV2	CASSQWTSGSWADTQYF
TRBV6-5	CASSPGGEEQFF
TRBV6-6	CASIHRDGGDNEQFF
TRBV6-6	CASSYSGGQFF
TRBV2	CASRAPDRGTEAFF
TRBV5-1	CASNSVPGSTDTQYF
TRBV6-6	CASSYSEGRGEQYF
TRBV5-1	CASSLGGRVETQYF
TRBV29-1	CSVEGGTGGGEKLFF
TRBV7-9	CASSFNNYEQYF
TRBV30	CAWTPGQETEAFF
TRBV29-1	CSGGREETQYF
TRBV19	CASTSSRTGGYEQYF
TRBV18	CASSTVRQGSNNEQFF
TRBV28	CASSLFDGGSSEQFF
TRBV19	CASSPGSPTGGRQPQHF
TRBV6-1	CASSEGTGGVYEQYF
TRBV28	CASGALLTSYEQYF
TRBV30	CAWSPGKETQYF
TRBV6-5	CASVPQGGETRYF
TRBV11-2	CASSLTRGGGNEKLFF
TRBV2	CASRGLAGARWETQYF